This TCR beta chain was profiled in a study of blood T cell repertoires in COVID-19. In the study's own analysis: Estimation of nucleated cell counts was performed using reference gene primer amplification. Sequenced by immunoSEQ multiplex PCR; TCRdb stores in-frame clones only, minus some. The DNA was the basis for D and trimming; V, J and clone size are from that table. The sample has 200,000 to 300,000 clones, around nine tenths seen once. Germline CDR1 LNHDA, CDR2 SQIVND (reference sequence). V lost 4 bases to trimming and J lost 4 bases, with 18 bases between them. The CDR3 consists of 16 residues.

The specimen was peripheral blood. The receptor comes from a woman in her 70s with active or convalescent COVID-19. The genes are TRBV19 and TRBJ2-3; TRBD1 might be the D (6 bases). CDR3 sequence: CASSKKRGKVADTQYF. The CDR3 coding sequence is TGTGCCAGTAGTAAGAAAAGGGGGAAAGTTGCAGATACGCAGTATTTT.